The source of this T cell receptor (beta chain) is a study of blood T cells in healthy people across ages. Germline-derived CDR1 and CDR2 are SQVTM and ANQGSEA. The length of the CDR3 is 14 residues. Primers used in a second PCR of roughly 6 to 11 cycles were a sample-barcoded 5' primer and a J-beta primer mix. TCRdb called the 5' RACE reads again in MiXCR, with one record for every CDR3 protein. The repertoire holds 2 million or so distinct CDR3 sequences, with about 49% as singletons. V and J are TRBV29-1 and TRBJ2-7, with 10 bases matching TRBD2. Matching the DNA end better, TRBJ2-5 makes the J call doubtful. The clonotype comes from a woman in her thirties or forties in good health. Sequencing was done on a sample of blood. The CDR3 DNA reads TGCAGCGTCAAGCGGGGGGGCGGTGGGGAGACCCAGTACTTC. Protein product: CSVKRGGGGETQYF.